This T cell receptor (beta chain) was found in a study of blood T cell repertoires in COVID-19. Enrollment of patients from Seattle took place during active infection, with longitudinal follow-up. The CDR3 consists of 13 residues. Trimming took off 8 bases at V and 2 bases at J, with 12 bases between the two ends. Germline CDR1 MNHEY, CDR2 SVGAGI. As processed by the authors: Cell counts per sample came from amplifying reference gene primers. This table comes from immunoSEQ multiplex PCR, and its TCRdb copy is limited to in-frame clones, with some not included. V, J and clone size are taken as reported in that table, and D and trimming were inferred from the DNA itself. The repertoire holds 35,000 to 40,000 clones, with around 84% as singletons.

This chain joins TRBV6-5 and TRBJ1-1; D remains ambiguous. Sequencing was performed on peripheral blood. The sequence was collected from a man in his 60s with COVID-19, enrolled during active disease. This CDR3 reads CASSAADNTEAFF. For the CDR3, the DNA is TGTGCCAGCTCTGCGGCCGATAACACTGAAGCTTTCTTT.